These 10 T cell receptor beta chains came from one sample sequenced in a study of blood T cell repertoires in COVID-19. The method was immunoSEQ multiplex PCR; TCRdb's version includes in-frame clones alone and lacks a portion of them. The sample includes some 80,000 clones, 80% to 90% of them seen just once. Sequencing input: peripheral blood. The receptors were gathered from a man in his 60s with COVID-19, enrolled during active disease.

The chain is built from TRBV28 and TRBJ2-7; 9 positions match TRBD1. CDR3 size: 15 residues. V gave up 5 bases and J gave up 4 bases; unmatched junction bases: 9. Germline CDR1 MDHEN, CDR2 SYDVKM. The CDR3 sequence: CASSIQGAGVYEQYF. The DNA for the CDR3 is TGTGCCAGCAGTATACAGGGGGCGGGGGTTTACGAGCAGTACTTC. The full variable domain, completed using reference TRBV28 and TRBJ2-7, is DVKVTQSSRYLVKRTGEKVFLECVQDMDHENMFWYRQDPGLGLRLIYFSYDVKMKEKGDIPEGYSVSREKKERFSLILESASTNQTSMYLCASSIQGAGVYEQYFGPGTRLTVT.

This clone was found once. V gene TRBV9 combines with J gene TRBJ1-1; D is uncertain. CDR3 length: 13 residues. V was cut by 0 bases and J by 3 bases, with 6 bases left in between. CDR1 is SGDLS, CDR2 YYNGEE, per germline. The CDR3 loop reads CASSVDGDTEAFF. The CDR3 DNA is TGTGCCAGCAGCGTAGACGGGGACACTGAAGCTTTCTTT.

In nucleotides, the CDR3 is TGTGCCAGCAGCATGGGAGGGCTTCCTGGGGGGGAGACCCAGTACTTC. This translates into CASSMGGLPGGETQYF. The rearrangement links TRBV21-1 to TRBJ2-5; the table's D call, TRBD2, was not checked against the DNA. TRBV21-1 represents a pseudogene. This CDR3 region has 16 residues.

This chain links TRBV9 with TRBJ2-1; D ambiguous. The CDR3 is 15 amino acids. Trimming left V 6 bases short and J 5 bases short, with 18 bases between. Germline V CDR1 and CDR2: SGDLS, YYNGEE. The CDR3 DNA sequence: TGTGCCAGCATAATTAGCCTAACCATAAACAATGAGCAGTTCTTC. Protein sequence: CASIISLTINNEQFF.

J is TRBJ1-3 and V is TRBV2; possibly TRBD1 for D (5 bases). Trimming stripped 6 bases from V and 1 base from J, with 16 bases between. Germline CDR1 is SNHLY and CDR2 is FYNNEI. This CDR3 contains 16 residues. CDR3 bases: TGTGCCAGCAGGGCCGGGACTGGTGATTCTGGAAACACCATATATTTT. Its translation: CASRAGTGDSGNTIYF.

This clone was found a few times. CDR3 bases: TGTGCCAGCAGCGTAGGGCCGGGTTCGGTCTATGGCTACACCTTC. Protein: CASSVGPGSVYGYTF. The chain employs TRBV9 and TRBJ1-2; no clear D gene. Trimming stripped 0 bases from V and 4 bases from J, with 13 bases between. Germline CDR1 is SGDLS and CDR2 is YYNGEE. The CDR3 sequence is 15 residues long.

This clone was detected once. V gene TRBV9 combines with J gene TRBJ1-1; D ambiguous. Trimming took off 0 bases at V and 1 base at J, with 4 bases between the two ends. The CDR3 is 13 residues long. CDR1 and CDR2 (germline): SGDLS, YYNGEE. The chain's CDR3 is CASSVARNTEAFF. The CDR3 coding sequence is TGTGCCAGCAGCGTAGCCAGGAACACTGAAGCTTTCTTT.

The chain couples TRBV11-2 to TRBJ2-3; 12 nucleotides align to TRBD2. V was pared by 6 bases and J by 2 bases, with 3 bases of the junction left unmatched. The CDR3 is made up of 15 amino acids. From germline, CDR1 is SGHAT and CDR2 FQNNGV. The CDR3 is CASRPSGGDTDTQYF. The DNA for the CDR3 is TGTGCCAGCAGACCTAGCGGGGGGGACACAGATACGCAGTATTTT.

The chain is built from TRBV5-1 and TRBJ2-3; D remains unclear. Germline CDR1 reads SGHRS; CDR2 reads YFSETQ. The CDR3 is 14 residues long. V was shortened by 5 bases and J by 0 bases, with 10 bases between the two germline ends. CDR3 bases: TGCGCCAGCAGTGGTTTACAGAGCACAGATACGCAGTATTTT. The encoded protein is CASSGLQSTDTQYF.

This clone was seen at least ten times. Written as DNA, the CDR3 is TGTGCCAGCAGTGAGCGGGGGGCCACCACCCCAGATACGCAGTATTTT. Protein product: CASSERGATTPDTQYF. V usage is TRBV6-1 and J usage is TRBJ2-3, with 8 nucleotides matching TRBD2. CDR1 and CDR2 from the germline V gene are MNHNS and SASEGT. This CDR3 is built from 16 residues. V trimming: 3 bases; J trimming: 4 bases; junction bases outside the gene matches: 9.